Presented here are 8 T cell receptor beta chains from one specimen sequenced in a study of control samples from healthy donors and cancer patients (dated by TCRdb to 2018 to 2021). The library relied on the immunoSEQ multiplex PCR assay. The table was pulled from immuneACCESS by TCRdb, which kept in-frame rearrangements only. Such tables lose some clones; where checked, under half of the loss comes from unresolved V genes, and the rest has no known cause. This sample lists 90,000 to 140,000 clones; around four fifths were detected once. The biggest ten clones account for over 10% of the sample. Sequencing was performed on blood. These TCRs come from a woman aged 45-65 years in good health.

The CDR3 DNA reads as TGCAGTGCTAGCCAACAAGAGACCCAGTACTTC. Its protein is CSASQQETQYF. The chain carries TRBV20-1 and TRBJ2-5, with D unresolved. The germline V and J ends were trimmed by 3 bases and 2 bases, with 4 bases remaining between them. In germline, CDR1 is DFQATT, CDR2 SNEGSKA (reference sequence). This CDR3 has 11 amino acids.

The genes are TRBV14 and TRBJ2-1; 10 positions agree with TRBD1. Trimming took 5 bases from V and 2 from J; bases not matched to a gene: 6. Germline V lookup: CDR1 SGHDN, CDR2 FVKESK. This CDR3 region has 16 residues. The CDR3 sequence is CASSLGTGVTYNEQFF. The CDR3, as DNA: TGTGCCAGCAGCTTAGGGACAGGGGTGACCTACAATGAGCAGTTCTTC.

The chain recombines TRBV11-2 with TRBJ1-1, with no clear D. The CDR3 runs to 13 residues. V was trimmed by 3 bases and J by 3 bases, leaving 8 bases between them. From germline, CDR1 is SGHAT and CDR2 FQNNGV. CDR3 sequence: CASSLDRDTEAFF. In DNA, the CDR3 is TGTGCCAGCAGCTTGGACCGTGACACTGAAGCTTTCTTT.

V usage is TRBV19 and J usage is TRBJ2-1; TRBD2 matches at 7 bases. Germline trimming cut 7 bases from V and 4 bases from J; bases unmatched to any gene: 7. Germline V gene data show CDR1 as LNHDA and CDR2 as SQIVND (reference sequence). This CDR3 region has 14 residues. In DNA, the CDR3 is TGTGCCAGTAAAAGGGGAGCGGGATACAATGAGCAGTTCTTC. Protein product: CASKRGAGYNEQFF.

As for this clone: Other DNA sequences in this specimen translate into the identical CDR3. V gene TRBV4-2 combines with J gene TRBJ2-7; D possibly corresponds to TRBD2 (6 bases). Per germline, CDR1 LGHNA and CDR2 YNFKEQ. The V end lost 1 base, the J end lost 0 bases, and 7 bases lay between the germline ends. CDR3 length: 14 residues. Here the CDR3 DNA reads TGTGCCAGCAGCCAAGGGGGAGGCTCCTACGAGCAGTACTTC. Amino acids: CASSQGGGSYEQYF.

The chain combines TRBV10-3 with TRBJ2-1; the match to TRBD2 covers 10 bases. CDR3 length: 15 amino acids. The V segment lost 2 bases and the J segment 4 bases; nucleotides outside the gene matches: 2. The V gene's germline CDR1 is ENHRY and CDR2 SYGVKD. The CDR3 here is CAISEATSGYNEQFF. CDR3 nucleotide sequence: TGTGCCATCAGTGAGGCGACTAGCGGGTACAATGAGCAGTTCTTC.

This clone turned up a few times. This same CDR3 is encoded by further DNA sequences in the sample. The CDR3 reads CASSLSGRGYEQYF. In DNA, the CDR3 is TGTGCCAGCAGCTTAAGCGGGAGGGGGTACGAGCAGTACTTC. The chain carries TRBV11-2 and TRBJ2-7; TRBD2 aligns across 10 bases. There are 14 residues in the CDR3. V was pared by 2 bases and J by 4 bases, with 2 bases of the junction left unmatched. In germline, CDR1 is SGHAT, CDR2 FQNNGV.

The CDR3 bases are TGTGCCAGCAGCAGCTTAGGTCAGAACTGCTCGGCCAAAAACATTCAGTACTTC. The encoded protein is CASSSLGQNCSAKNIQYF. The chain couples TRBV21-1 to TRBJ2-4. TRBV21-1 is shown as a pseudogene. CDR3 length: 18 amino acids.